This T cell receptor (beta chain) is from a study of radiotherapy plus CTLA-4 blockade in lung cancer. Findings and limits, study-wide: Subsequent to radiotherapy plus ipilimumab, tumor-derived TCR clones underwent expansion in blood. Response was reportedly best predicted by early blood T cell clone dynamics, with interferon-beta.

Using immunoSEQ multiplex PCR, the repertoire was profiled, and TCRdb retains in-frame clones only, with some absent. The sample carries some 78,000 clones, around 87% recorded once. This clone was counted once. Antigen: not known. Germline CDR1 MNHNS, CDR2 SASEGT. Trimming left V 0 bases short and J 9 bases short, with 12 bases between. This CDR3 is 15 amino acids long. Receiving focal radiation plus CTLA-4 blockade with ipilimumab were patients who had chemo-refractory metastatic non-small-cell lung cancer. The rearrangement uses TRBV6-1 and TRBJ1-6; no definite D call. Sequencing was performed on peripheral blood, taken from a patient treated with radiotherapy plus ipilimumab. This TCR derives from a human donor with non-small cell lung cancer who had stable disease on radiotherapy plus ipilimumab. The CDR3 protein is CASSEALVRASPLHF. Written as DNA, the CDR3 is TGTGCCAGCAGTGAAGCCCTTGTTCGGGCTTCACCCCTCCACTTT.